These 8 T cell receptor beta chains share one sample of origin, sequenced in a study of cytomegalovirus exposure and HLA in healthy donors. PCR amplification relied on 60 Vbeta primers (plus 13 Jbeta primers). Assay used: immunoSEQ multiplex PCR; TCRdb lists only in-frame clones, some missing. Found here are 62,000 or so clones, 80% to 90% of them singletons; the top ten hold less than 1.5%. Material for sequencing was PBMCs. Receptor source: a man younger than 35 in good health and CMV-seronegative.

This sequence joins TRBV4-1 and TRBJ2-7, with D tentatively TRBD1 (7 bases). CDR3 size: 16 residues. The V end was cut by 2 bases, the J end by 2 bases, with 16 bases between. Per the germline V gene, CDR1 is MGHRA and CDR2 is YSYEKL. CDR3 residues: CASSQFEQGGAYEQYF. The CDR3 nucleotides are TGCGCCAGCAGCCAATTTGAGCAGGGGGGAGCCTACGAGCAGTACTTC.

The chain uses TRBV28 and TRBJ1-6, with 11 nucleotides matching TRBD1. CDR1 MDHEN and CDR2 SYDVKM come from the germline V gene. The CDR3 extends over 15 amino acids. J was trimmed by 8 bases and V by 6 bases; bases with no gene match: 6. This CDR3 reads CASRPPGQGDSPLHF. DNA of the CDR3: TGTGCCAGCAGACCGCCGGGACAGGGGGATTCACCCCTCCACTTT. Full variable domain (outside the CDR3, taken from reference TRBV28 and TRBJ1-6): DVKVTQSSRYLVKRTGEKVFLECVQDMDHENMFWYRQDPGLGLRLIYFSYDVKMKEKGDIPEGYSVSREKKERFSLILESASTNQTSMYLCASRPPGQGDSPLHFGNGTRLTVT.

The chain uses TRBV4-1 and TRBJ1-5, with 9 bases aligning to TRBD1. Trimming cost V 0 bases and J 2 bases; bases outside gene matches: 5. This CDR3 spans 17 amino acids. Germline V gives CDR1 MGHRA, CDR2 YSYEKL. The CDR3 DNA reads TGCGCCAGCAGCCAAGAAGGGGGGGACAGGGGCAATCAGCCCCAGCATTTT. This codes for CASSQEGGDRGNQPQHF.

V and J are TRBV29-1 and TRBJ2-3, with TRBD2 matching 11 bases. Per germline, CDR1 SQVTM and CDR2 ANQGSEA. This CDR3 is 15 amino acids long. V lost 6 bases to trimming and J lost 4 bases; unmatched junction nucleotides: 9. The DNA for the CDR3 is TGCAGCGTCGCCTCTTATAGCGGGGGGGCAGATACGCAGTATTTT. Residues: CSVASYSGGADTQYF.

The genes are TRBV5-6 and TRBJ2-1, with D tentatively TRBD1 (7 bases). The CDR3 covers 12 residues. From germline, CDR1 is SGHDT and CDR2 YYEEEE. With 4 bases removed from V and 8 bases from J, the gap between germline ends came to 10 bases. The CDR3 here is CASSQGGHEQFF. Written as DNA, the CDR3 is TGTGCCAGCAGCCAGGGGGGTCATGAGCAGTTCTTC.

The chain uses TRBV7-3 and TRBJ1-5; D may be TRBD1 (6 bases). CDR1 SGHTA and CDR2 FQGTGA come from the germline V gene. V dropped 4 bases and J dropped 2 bases, with 12 bases sitting between them. The CDR3 totals 15 residues. In DNA form, the CDR3 reads TGTGCCAGCAGCTCGACAGGAGGTGGCAATCAGCCCCAGCATTTT. Residues: CASSSTGGGNQPQHF.

This chain uses TRBV9 with TRBJ1-1, with D perhaps matching TRBD1 (5 bases). Deletions cut 7 bases from V and 5 bases from J, with 18 bases between. Germline V gene lookup returns CDR1 SGDLS and CDR2 YYNGEE. CDR3 size: 14 residues. CDR3 in DNA: TGTGCCAGCCCGTTGTGGGAGGGGAATACTGAAGCTTTCTTT. Its translation is CASPLWEGNTEAFF.

V is TRBV29-1 and J is TRBJ2-2; a possible D gene is TRBD2 (6 bases). Between the trimmed V and J ends, which lost 4 bases and 0 bases, there was a span of 6 bases. The germline V gene encodes CDR1 SQVTM and CDR2 ANQGSEA. There are 13 residues in the CDR3. In DNA, the CDR3 is TGCAGCGTTGGGACTACGAACACCGGGGAGCTGTTTTTT. Its translation is CSVGTTNTGELFF.